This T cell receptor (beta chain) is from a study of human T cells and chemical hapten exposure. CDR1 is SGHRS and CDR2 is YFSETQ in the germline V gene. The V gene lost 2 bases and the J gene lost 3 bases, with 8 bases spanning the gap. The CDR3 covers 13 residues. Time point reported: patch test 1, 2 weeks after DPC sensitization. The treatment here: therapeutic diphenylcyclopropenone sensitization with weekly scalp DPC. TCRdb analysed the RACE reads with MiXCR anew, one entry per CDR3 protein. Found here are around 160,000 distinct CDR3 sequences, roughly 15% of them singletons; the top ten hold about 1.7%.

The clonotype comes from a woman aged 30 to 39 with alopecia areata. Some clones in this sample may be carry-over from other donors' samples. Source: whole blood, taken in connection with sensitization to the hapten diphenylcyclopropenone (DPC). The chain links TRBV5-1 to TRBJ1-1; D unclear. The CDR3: CASSFMDDTEAFF. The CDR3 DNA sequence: TGCGCCAGCAGCTTTATGGATGACACTGAAGCTTTCTTT.